The sequence of this TCR beta chain was determined in a study of T cell responses to AZD1222 COVID-19 vaccine. V lost 9 bases to trimming and J lost 5 bases; unmatched junction nucleotides: 10. Germline V gene lookup returns CDR1 WNHNN and CDR2 SYGVQD (reference sequence). CDR3 length: 15 residues. The protocol was immunoSEQ multiplex PCR, while the TCRdb copy is restricted to in-frame clones and leaves out a portion. Of some 130,000 clones listed, over 75% are singletons. The input for sequencing was peripheral blood, taken on day 0 of AZD1222 vaccination. The chain carries TRBV10-1 and TRBJ2-3, with 11 bases matching TRBD1. This TCR was sampled from an adult in good health. The CDR3 sequence: CASGNGQGAGDTQYF. CDR3 coding DNA: TGCGCCAGTGGCAATGGACAGGGGGCTGGAGATACGCAGTATTTT.